The clone carrying this TCR beta chain was counted once. The same CDR3 arises from other DNA sequences in this sample as well. Profiling relied on immunoSEQ multiplex PCR, and the TCRdb table lists in-frame clones only, not all of them. The table lists tens of thousands of clones, about nine tenths of them singletons. CDR3 length: 14 amino acids. Germline CDR1 reads MNHEY; CDR2 reads SVGAGI. Trimming took 6 bases from V and 7 from J; bases not matched to a gene: 9. The data stem from a study of T cell responses to AZD1222 COVID-19 vaccine. The rearrangement links TRBV6-5 to TRBJ2-7; 10 bases fit TRBD2. The TCR originated in an adult who received the MenACWY meningococcal vaccine as a control. Sequenced material: peripheral blood, taken 28 days after the second dose of the MenACWY control vaccine. The CDR3 sequence is CASSSGTSEQEQYF. The CDR3 coding sequence is TGTGCCAGCAGCTCCGGGACTAGCGAACAGGAGCAGTACTTC.